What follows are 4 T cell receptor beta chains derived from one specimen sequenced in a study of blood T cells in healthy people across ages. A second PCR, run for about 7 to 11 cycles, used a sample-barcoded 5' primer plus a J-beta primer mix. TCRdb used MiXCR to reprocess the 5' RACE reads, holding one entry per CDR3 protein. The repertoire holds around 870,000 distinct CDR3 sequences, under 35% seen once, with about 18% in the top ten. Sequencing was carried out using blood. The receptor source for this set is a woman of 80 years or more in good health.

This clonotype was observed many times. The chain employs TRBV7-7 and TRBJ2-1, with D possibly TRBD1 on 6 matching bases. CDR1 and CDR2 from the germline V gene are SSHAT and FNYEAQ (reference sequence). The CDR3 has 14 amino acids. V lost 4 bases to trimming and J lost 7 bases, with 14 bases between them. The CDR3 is CASSSSKGGNEQFF. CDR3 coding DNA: TGTGCCAGCAGCTCATCGAAAGGGGGTAATGAGCAGTTCTTC.

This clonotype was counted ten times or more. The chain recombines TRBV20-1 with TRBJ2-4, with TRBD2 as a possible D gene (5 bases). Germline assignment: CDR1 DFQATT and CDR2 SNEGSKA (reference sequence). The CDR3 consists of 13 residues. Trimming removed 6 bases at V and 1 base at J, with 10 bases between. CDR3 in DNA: TGCAGTGCCGTGAGAGGGGCCAAAAACATTCAGTACTTC. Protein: CSAVRGAKNIQYF.

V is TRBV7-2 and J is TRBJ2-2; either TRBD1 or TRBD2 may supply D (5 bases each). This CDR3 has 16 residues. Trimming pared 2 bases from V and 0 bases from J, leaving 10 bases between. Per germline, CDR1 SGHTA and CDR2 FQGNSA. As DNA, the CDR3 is TGTGCCAGCAGCTTAAATGGGGGATCGAACACCGGGGAGCTGTTTTTT. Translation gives CASSLNGGSNTGELFF.

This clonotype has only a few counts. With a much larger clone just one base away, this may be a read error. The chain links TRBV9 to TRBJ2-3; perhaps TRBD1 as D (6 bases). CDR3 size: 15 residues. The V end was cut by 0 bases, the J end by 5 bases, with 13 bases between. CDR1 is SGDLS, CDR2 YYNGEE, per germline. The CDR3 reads CASSVVASRGDTQYF. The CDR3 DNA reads TGTGCCAGCAGCGTAGTAGCTAGCAGGGGAGATACGCAGTATTTT.